This T cell receptor (beta chain) was identified during a study of blood T cells in healthy people across ages. Study conclusions and caveats: A roughly linear age-dependent decrease characterized TCR beta diversity per million T cells.

Together with a sample-barcoded 5' primer, a J-beta primer mix was included in a second PCR lasting roughly 6 to 12 cycles. TCRdb analysed the 5' RACE reads with MiXCR anew, one entry per CDR3 protein. The table includes under 2 million distinct CDR3 sequences, about 35% detected once. This clonotype was seen a handful of times. What it binds is not known. The donors, healthy Caucasians from Russia, were aged roughly 6 to 95. Trimming pared 2 bases from V and 2 bases from J, leaving 17 bases between. The CDR3 runs 17 residues. Germline CDR1 and CDR2: SGDLS and YYNGEE. The chain employs TRBV9 and TRBJ2-1, with D perhaps TRBD1 (5 bases). The sequence derives from a woman in her twenties or thirties in good health. The sequenced sample consisted of blood. The CDR3 coding sequence is TGTGCCAGCAGCGTCCGCGATACACAGGCTACCTACAATGAGCAGTTCTTC. It encodes CASSVRDTQATYNEQFF.